The 24 T cell receptor beta chains below were found in one sample sequenced in a study of cytomegalovirus exposure and HLA in healthy donors. Sequenced by immunoSEQ multiplex PCR; TCRdb stores in-frame clones only, minus some. The data hold under 200,000 clones, with about 81% observed a single time. The source material was PBMCs. These receptors were collected from a woman in her 30s in good health and CMV-seronegative.

The chain combines TRBV30 with TRBJ1-2; a possible D gene is TRBD1 (5 bases). V dropped 6 bases and J dropped 4 bases, with 6 bases sitting between them. Germline loops: CDR1 GTSNPN, CDR2 SVGIG (reference sequence). CDR3 length: 10 residues. This CDR3 reads CACGGYGYTF. The CDR3 nucleotides read TGTGCCTGCGGGGGCTATGGCTACACCTTC.

This clone was counted many times. The rearrangement joins TRBV4-1 to TRBJ1-4, with D hard to call. The germline V gene encodes CDR1 MGHRA and CDR2 YSYEKL. The V gene lost 0 bases and the J gene lost 13 bases, with 12 bases spanning the gap. The CDR3 covers 13 residues. The CDR3 DNA is TGCGCCAGCAGCCAAGATGAGGGTTTGGGACTGTTTTTT. This encodes CASSQDEGLGLFF.

This clone was recorded only once. CDR3: CATSSRRGDEKLFF. The DNA for the CDR3 is TGTGCCACCAGCTCCCGCCGGGGTGATGAAAAACTGTTTTTT. This chain uses TRBV15 with TRBJ1-4, with unresolved D. Germline lookup yields CDR1 LNHNV and CDR2 YYDKDF (reference sequence). CDR3 size: 14 residues. Trimming pared 5 bases from V and 6 bases from J, leaving 13 bases between.

CDR3 DNA: TGCGCCAGCAGCCAAGTGGTGGTGAGGGACACCGGGGAGCTGTTTTTT. Its translation is CASSQVVVRDTGELFF. This rearrangement joins TRBV4-1 to TRBJ2-2; perhaps TRBD2 as D (5 bases). CDR1 MGHRA and CDR2 YSYEKL come from the germline V gene. V shed 1 base and J shed 3 bases, with 12 bases lying between them. The length of the CDR3 is 16 residues.

The chain carries TRBV11-3 and TRBJ1-5, with D possibly matching TRBD1 (5 bases). This CDR3 is 17 amino acids long. Trimming left V 1 base short and J 1 base short, with 14 bases between. Germline CDR1 SGHNT, CDR2 YENEEA. DNA for the CDR3: TGTGCCAGCAGCTTAGCCGTAGCACAGGAGAGCAATCAGCCCCAGCATTTT. This codes for CASSLAVAQESNQPQHF.

The chain is built from TRBV27 and TRBJ2-7; TRBD2 is a possible D gene (5 bases). Trimming pared 5 bases from V and 5 bases from J, leaving 25 bases between. The germline V gene encodes CDR1 MNHEY and CDR2 SMNVEV (reference sequence). There are 17 residues in the CDR3. The CDR3 DNA is TGTGCCAGCAGTCCATCACGAGGCGGGTCGTTCTTCCACGAGCAGTACTTC. Translation gives CASSPSRGGSFFHEQYF.

The chain uses TRBV11-2 and TRBJ2-5, with TRBD2 as a possible D gene (6 bases). Looked up from germline, CDR1 is SGHAT and CDR2 is FQNNGV. The CDR3 has 16 amino acids. V was clipped by 1 base and J by 6 bases, with 18 bases between them. As DNA, the CDR3 is TGTGCCAGCAGCTTAGTCCGTACTGGGCGGGGTAAGACCCAGTACTTC. This sequence encodes CASSLVRTGRGKTQYF. Looking up the rest from reference TRBV11-2 and TRBJ2-5 gives the full variable domain: EAGVAQSPRYKIIEKRQSVAFWCNPISGHATLYWYQQILGQGPKLLIQFQNNGVVDDSQLPKDRFSAERLKGVDSTLKIQPAKLEDSAVYLCASSLVRTGRGKTQYFGPGTRLLVL.

The rearrangement uses TRBV6-5 and TRBJ2-1; 13 nucleotides agree with TRBD2. This CDR3 region has 13 residues. J was trimmed by 10 bases and V by 6 bases; bases with no gene match: 3. The germline V gene encodes CDR1 MNHEY and CDR2 SVGAGI. The CDR3 DNA reads as TGTGCCAGCAGGACTAGCGGGGGGCTGGAGCAGTTCTTC. Translated: CASRTSGGLEQFF.

This chain joins TRBV7-3 and TRBJ1-6; D unclear. Trimming left V 1 base short and J 8 bases short, with 6 bases between. The germline V gene encodes CDR1 SGHTA and CDR2 FQGTGA. The CDR3 is 13 residues long. In nucleotides, the CDR3 is TGTGCCAGCAGCTTAATTCCGGATTCACCCCTCCACTTT. Its translation is CASSLIPDSPLHF.

The gene calls are TRBV5-1 and TRBJ2-3; TRBD1 matches 10 bases. Trimming took 9 bases from V and 3 from J; bases not matched to a gene: 4. The CDR3 covers 13 residues. The germline CDR1 and CDR2 sequences are SGHRS and YFSETQ. The CDR3 coding sequence is TGCGCCACGCGGGACAGGGGAACAGATACGCAGTATTTT. Residues: CATRDRGTDTQYF.

This clone was counted a single time. The V call is TRBV6-5, the J call TRBJ1-4; the match to TRBD1 covers 9 bases. The J segment lost 7 bases and the V segment lost 6 bases, leaving 9 bases of the junction unmatched. The length of the CDR3 is 15 residues. The germline V gene has CDR1 MNHEY and CDR2 SVGAGI. The CDR3 DNA follows: TGTGCCAGCAGCTGGGGACAGGGAAGGGGTGAAAAACTGTTTTTT. It is translated as CASSWGQGRGEKLFF.

This clone was seen only a few times. The chain employs TRBV6-5 and TRBJ1-1; possibly TRBD1 for D (5 bases). V lost 7 bases, J lost 11 bases, and 26 bases lay in between. CDR1 MNHEY and CDR2 SVGAGI come from the germline V gene. The CDR3 is 15 residues long. CDR3 DNA: TGTGCCAGCATCAAGCCCACAGGCGCCCGACTTCGCGCTTTCTTT. Protein: CASIKPTGARLRAFF.

The chain carries TRBV9 and TRBJ1-3; a possible D gene is TRBD1 (5 bases). The CDR3 contains 16 residues. Trimming took 4 bases from V and 4 from J, leaving 18 bases between them. Germline values: CDR1 SGDLS, CDR2 YYNGEE. The CDR3 here is CASSSAGGDRGNTIYF. The CDR3 region has the DNA TGTGCCAGCAGCTCAGCTGGGGGGGATCGGGGAAACACCATATATTTT.

This clone was counted between two and nine times. J is TRBJ1-5 and V is TRBV6-6, with TRBD1 matching over 7 bases. CDR1 is MNHNY and CDR2 is SVGAGI in the germline V gene (reference sequence). This CDR3 is 15 amino acids long. Trimming removed 8 bases from V and 0 bases from J; junction bases left unmatched: 7. The CDR3 loop is CASGWGQNSNQPQHF. The CDR3, as DNA: TGTGCCAGCGGATGGGGACAGAATAGCAATCAGCCCCAGCATTTT.

The rearrangement uses TRBV6-1 and TRBJ2-7; D gene unclear. This CDR3 comprises 12 residues. Between the trimmed V and J ends, which lost 3 bases and 1 base, there was a span of 4 bases. Germline CDR1 MNHNS, CDR2 SASEGT. CDR3: CASSDRSYEQYF. CDR3 nucleotides: TGTGCCAGCAGTGACAGATCCTACGAGCAGTACTTC.

V and J are TRBV15 and TRBJ1-5; D gene unclear. In germline, CDR1 is LNHNV, CDR2 YYDKDF (reference sequence). CDR3 length: 15 residues. V lost 0 bases and J 0 bases, leaving 6 bases between the germline ends. This CDR3 is CATSRDRGSNQPQHF. In nucleotides, the CDR3 is TGTGCCACCAGCAGAGATCGGGGTAGCAATCAGCCCCAGCATTTT.

V and J are TRBV6-6 and TRBJ2-7; TRBD1 agrees at 9 bases. This CDR3 comprises 14 residues. V lost 2 bases to trimming and J lost 5 bases; unmatched junction nucleotides: 4. The germline V gene encodes CDR1 MNHNY and CDR2 SVGAGI (reference sequence). As DNA, the CDR3 is TGTGCCAGCAGTTACCCAGGACAGGGGCACGAGCAGTACTTC. Protein sequence: CASSYPGQGHEQYF.

The chain employs TRBV19 and TRBJ1-1, with D tentatively TRBD1 (5 bases). Trimming shortened V by 3 bases and J by 8 bases, and 13 bases separated the two germline ends. This CDR3 contains 13 residues. Germline V lookup: CDR1 LNHDA, CDR2 SQIVND (reference sequence). Here the CDR3 reads CASSIIWGVEAFF. The CDR3 region has the DNA TGTGCCAGTAGTATCATCTGGGGCGTGGAAGCTTTCTTT. The whole variable domain, filled in from reference TRBV19 and TRBJ1-1, reads DGGITQSPKYLFRKEGQNVTLSCEQNLNHDAMYWYRQDPGQGLRLIYYSQIVNDFQKGDIAEGYSVSREKKESFPLTVTSAQKNPTAFYLCASSIIWGVEAFFGQGTRLTVV.

The chain couples TRBV4-2 to TRBJ2-3; D perhaps matches TRBD1 (5 bases). The CDR3 spans 17 residues. Germline V gene data show CDR1 as LGHNA and CDR2 as YNFKEQ. V lost 0 bases, J lost 0 bases, and 13 bases lay in between. CDR3 coding DNA: TGTGCCAGCAGCCAAGACATGCGACAGTCCAGCACAGATACGCAGTATTTT. This translates into CASSQDMRQSSTDTQYF.

This clone showed up just a few times. The genes are TRBV6-1 and TRBJ2-7; 7 nucleotides match TRBD2. Trimming cost V 7 bases and J 2 bases; bases outside gene matches: 11. Per germline, CDR1 MNHNS and CDR2 SASEGT. This CDR3 comprises 15 residues. The CDR3 DNA sequence: TGTGCCAGCACCCCCGGGGGGACGGCAGCCTACGAGCAGTACTTC. Residues: CASTPGGTAAYEQYF.

This clone was detected once. CDR3 loop: CASSPFRLSGPTDTQYF. Written as DNA, the CDR3 is TGTGCCAGCAGCCCCTTCCGCCTTAGCGGACCCACAGATACGCAGTATTTT. This chain connects TRBV7-8 to TRBJ2-3; D is perhaps TRBD2 (6 bases). Germline CDR1 reads SGHVS; CDR2 reads FQNEAQ. The CDR3 sequence is 17 residues long. The germline V and J ends were trimmed by 5 bases and 2 bases, with 20 bases remaining between them.

The chain uses TRBV6-1 and TRBJ1-3; 7 bases fit TRBD1. V was pared by 1 base and J by 9 bases, with 18 bases of the junction left unmatched. Per the germline V gene, CDR1 is MNHNS and CDR2 is SASEGT. This CDR3 has 18 amino acids. Here the CDR3 DNA reads TGTGCCAGCAGTGAAGAAGGATTACTGACAGGGAAGGCGAGCACCATATATTTT. Translation: CASSEEGLLTGKASTIYF.

The chain is built from TRBV4-2 and TRBJ2-2, with D possibly TRBD2 on 5 matching bases. The CDR3 length is 15 residues. V gave up 1 base and J gave up 6 bases, with 12 bases separating them. Germline V lookup: CDR1 LGHNA, CDR2 YNFKEQ. The CDR3 here is CASSQAYRGSGELFF. Written as DNA, the CDR3 is TGTGCCAGCAGCCAAGCTTATAGAGGGTCCGGGGAGCTGTTTTTT.

The rearrangement joins TRBV5-6 to TRBJ1-2; weak D call: TRBD1 (6 bases). V gave up 4 bases and J gave up 3 bases, with 10 bases separating them. There are 13 residues in the CDR3. From germline, CDR1 is SGHDT and CDR2 YYEEEE. The chain's CDR3 is CASSTRGDYGYTF. DNA for the CDR3: TGTGCCAGCAGCACCAGGGGTGACTATGGCTACACCTTC.